The next 25 T cell receptor beta chains were all read from a single sample in a study of response to subunit inactivated influenza vaccine. TCRdb called the RT-PCR reads again in MiXCR, with one record for every CDR3 protein. This table holds hundreds of thousands of distinct CDR3 sequences, about 18% found once. The specimen was PBMCs from blood, collected roughly 5 days after vaccination. Every receptor here comes from a man aged 45-60 years who received an inactivated influenza vaccine.

This clonotype was counted ten times or more. The chain combines TRBV12-3 or TRBV12-4 with TRBJ2-1, with unresolved D. The CDR3 is made up of 15 amino acids. Trimming shortened V by 0 bases and J by 7 bases, and 13 bases separated the two germline ends. The CDR3 loop reads CASSLASSRINEQFF. Written as DNA, the CDR3 is TGTGCCAGCAGTTTAGCTAGTTCAAGGATTAATGAGCAGTTCTTC.

The chain uses TRBV27 and TRBJ1-2; 9 bases agree with TRBD1. The V segment lost 5 bases and the J segment 8 bases; nucleotides outside the gene matches: 3. Germline V gene lookup returns CDR1 MNHEY and CDR2 SMNVEV (reference sequence). This CDR3 spans 12 amino acids. CDR3 region: CASSGDRVGYTF. CDR3 bases: TGTGCCAGCAGTGGGGACAGGGTAGGCTACACCTTC.

In this sample, this clonotype turned up a few times. The chain employs TRBV5-1 and TRBJ2-1; D is ambiguous. CDR1 and CDR2 (germline): SGHRS, YFSETQ. Trimming shortened V by 4 bases and J by 7 bases, and 9 bases separated the two germline ends. The CDR3 has 12 amino acids. The DNA for the CDR3 is TGCGCCAGCAGCCTAACATTTAATGAGCAGTTCTTC. Amino acids: CASSLTFNEQFF.

The chain employs TRBV12-3 or TRBV12-4 and TRBJ2-4; D may be TRBD2 (6 bases). The CDR3 has 13 residues. The V end lost 4 bases, the J end lost 5 bases, and 9 bases lay between the germline ends. The CDR3 nucleotides are TGTGCCAGCAGTTGGAGGGGAGAAAACATTCAGTACTTC. Translating gives CASSWRGENIQYF.

This clonotype was picked up many times. The J gene is TRBJ2-7, the V gene TRBV7-2; D perhaps matches TRBD2 (5 bases). The CDR3 runs 13 residues. CDR1 SGHTA and CDR2 FQGNSA come from the germline V gene. The germline V and J ends were trimmed by 5 bases and 1 base, with 9 bases remaining between them. The CDR3 DNA reads as TGTGCCAGCAGCATTCCGGGGTCCTACGAGCAGTACTTC. This translates into CASSIPGSYEQYF.

The chain has TRBV11-1 and TRBJ2-3; 10 nucleotides agree with TRBD2. Germline values: CDR1 SGHAT, CDR2 FQDESV (reference sequence). CDR3 size: 15 residues. V gave up 2 bases and J gave up 4 bases; unmatched junction bases: 3. The CDR3 sequence: CASSLLAGVPDTQYF. Here the CDR3 DNA reads TGTGCCAGCAGCTTACTAGCGGGAGTTCCAGATACGCAGTATTTT.

The chain couples TRBV29-1 to TRBJ1-2; the D gene is possibly TRBD1 (6 bases). This CDR3 is built from 13 residues. Germline CDR1 and CDR2: SQVTM and ANQGSEA. The V gene lost 7 bases and the J gene lost 3 bases, with 15 bases spanning the gap. In DNA form, the CDR3 reads TGCAGCGGGGCCACAGGGTCAGACTATGGCTACACCTTC. Translation: CSGATGSDYGYTF. Complete variable domain (other parts from reference TRBV29-1 and TRBJ1-2): SAVISQKPSRDICQRGTSLTIQCQVDSQVTMMFWYRQQPGQSLTLIATANQGSEATYESGFVIDKFPISRPNLTFSTLTVSNMSPEDSSIYLCSGATGSDYGYTFGSGTRLTVV.

This clonotype has only a few counts. The V gene is TRBV7-6, the J gene TRBJ2-1; 13 positions match TRBD2. The CDR3 is made up of 18 amino acids. Trimming cost V 1 base and J 3 bases; bases outside gene matches: 6. The V gene's germline CDR1 is SGHVS and CDR2 FNYEAQ. CDR3 nucleotides: TGTGCCAGCAGCTTAGTAGGGACTAGCGGGATGAGCTACAATGAGCAGTTCTTC. It translates to CASSLVGTSGMSYNEQFF.

This rearrangement joins TRBV6-1 to TRBJ2-7; D is unresolved. The V gene lost 0 bases and the J gene lost 0 bases, with 6 bases spanning the gap. Germline CDR1 MNHNS, CDR2 SASEGT. This CDR3 region has 14 residues. CDR3 region: CASSEAGGSYEQYF. Here the CDR3 DNA reads TGTGCCAGCAGTGAAGCCGGTGGCTCCTACGAGCAGTACTTC.

The chain is built from TRBV5-1 and TRBJ2-5; tentatively, D is TRBD2 (7 bases). This CDR3 is built from 15 residues. Germline V gene lookup returns CDR1 SGHRS and CDR2 YFSETQ. V lost 0 bases and J 4 bases, leaving 13 bases between the germline ends. The CDR3 sequence is CASSLERGAGETQYF. The CDR3 nucleotides are TGCGCCAGCAGCTTGGAACGGGGGGCGGGAGAGACCCAGTACTTC.

This clonotype was detected a few times. The chain links TRBV7-2 to TRBJ2-7; tentatively, D is TRBD1 or TRBD2 (5 bases each). V was shortened by 1 base and J by 3 bases, with 13 bases between the two germline ends. This CDR3 contains 15 residues. CDR1 is SGHTA and CDR2 is FQGNSA in the germline V gene. The CDR3 bases are TGTGCCAGCAGCTTAGGGGGTCAGAGGGGCTACGAGCAGTACTTC. Residues: CASSLGGQRGYEQYF.

The CDR3 sequence: CASSFGQGSTFEQYF. The DNA for the CDR3 is TGTGCCAGCAGTTTTGGACAGGGATCAACGTTCGAGCAGTACTTC. The rearrangement joins TRBV12-3 or TRBV12-4 to TRBJ2-7, with 8 bases fitting TRBD1. The V gene end was trimmed by 3 bases and the J gene end by 6 bases; junction bases not matched to a gene: 10. The length of the CDR3 is 15 residues.

This clonotype turned up a few times. The chain joins TRBV14 to TRBJ2-7; 9 bases are a match to TRBD1. This CDR3 has 16 amino acids. The trim removed 5 bases at V and 1 base at J, leaving 9 bases unmatched. Germline V gene sequence: CDR1 SGHDN, CDR2 FVKESK. Here the CDR3 reads CASSSTTGQGSYEQYF. CDR3 in DNA: TGTGCCAGCAGCTCGACCACGGGACAGGGTTCCTACGAGCAGTACTTC.

This clonotype was detected only a few times. This chain joins TRBV6-5 and TRBJ1-1, with unresolved D. The CDR3 is made up of 14 amino acids. V was trimmed by 0 bases and J by 2 bases, leaving 7 bases between them. Germline loops: CDR1 MNHEY, CDR2 SVGAGI. CDR3 loop: CASSYSFGNTEAFF. The CDR3 bases are TGTGCCAGCAGTTACTCGTTCGGTAACACTGAAGCTTTCTTT.

The genes are TRBV28 and TRBJ2-5; TRBD2 agrees at 14 bases. CDR1 and CDR2 (germline): MDHEN, SYDVKM. V was pared by 3 bases and J by 6 bases, with 3 bases of the junction left unmatched. This CDR3 is built from 15 residues. In nucleotides, the CDR3 is TGTGCCAGCAGTTTGGGACTAGCGGGGGTAAAGACCCAGTACTTC. It is translated as CASSLGLAGVKTQYF.

The sample holds a few counts of this clonotype. The V and J genes are TRBV12-3 or TRBV12-4 and TRBJ2-2, with no clear D. The CDR3 has 14 residues. Trimming cost V 7 bases and J 4 bases, with 13 bases left between them. The CDR3 nucleotides read TGTGCCAGCAAGGGTGGAGTAGTCACCGGGGAGCTGTTTTTT. Its protein product is CASKGGVVTGELFF.

This clonotype was recorded a few times. The V call is TRBV11-2, the J call TRBJ2-7, with 9 positions matching TRBD1. This CDR3 has 15 residues. Germline V gene lookup returns CDR1 SGHAT and CDR2 FQNNGV. J was trimmed by 3 bases and V by 5 bases; bases with no gene match: 8. CDR3 bases: TGTGCCAGCAGCCCGACCGGGACAGGGTACTACGAGCAGTACTTC. Its translation is CASSPTGTGYYEQYF.

This clonotype was seen more than once but under ten times. The CDR3 nucleotides read TGTGCCAGTGAGGGGGCGCCTTCGGATACGCAGTATTTT. Translating it yields CASEGAPSDTQYF. This chain connects TRBV6-1 to TRBJ2-3, with 7 nucleotides matching TRBD1. Germline loops: CDR1 MNHNS, CDR2 SASEGT. The CDR3 contains 13 residues. V shed 9 bases, J shed 6 bases, and the junction held 9 bases outside the gene matches.

This sequence joins TRBV12-3 or TRBV12-4 and TRBJ2-3; no reliable D call. V lost 4 bases, J lost 2 bases, and 10 bases lay in between. The CDR3 length is 14 residues. The CDR3 DNA reads TGTGCCAGCAGTTCCCAAATTAACACAGATACGCAGTATTTT. This sequence encodes CASSSQINTDTQYF.

This clonotype was picked up many times. The chain links TRBV7-9 to TRBJ2-1; TRBD2 might be the D (5 bases). The V and J ends lost 7 bases and 2 bases respectively, with 9 bases between them. The CDR3 has 13 amino acids. Per germline, CDR1 SEHNR and CDR2 FQNEAQ (reference sequence). The CDR3 sequence is CASTLAPYNEQFF. CDR3 sequence (DNA): TGTGCCAGCACCCTAGCCCCCTACAATGAGCAGTTCTTC.

This CDR3 is CATSRDNLGELFF. CDR3 DNA sequence: TGTGCCACCAGCAGAGACAACCTCGGGGAGCTGTTTTTT. The V gene is TRBV15, the J gene TRBJ2-2; D remains ambiguous. The V and J ends lost 0 bases and 7 bases respectively, with 6 bases between them. The CDR3 is 13 residues long. Germline CDR1 and CDR2: LNHNV and YYDKDF (reference sequence).

The V and J genes are TRBV11-2 and TRBJ2-7; TRBD1 matches 11 bases. This CDR3 region has 15 residues. From germline, CDR1 is SGHAT and CDR2 FQNNGV. The V segment lost 3 bases and the J segment 3 bases; nucleotides outside the gene matches: 4. The CDR3 protein is CASSFWGQGDYEQYF. CDR3 DNA: TGTGCCAGCAGCTTTTGGGGACAGGGGGACTACGAGCAGTACTTC.

The rearrangement links TRBV6-1 to TRBJ1-5; D is unresolved. This CDR3 has 13 amino acids. V lost 7 bases to trimming and J lost 5 bases, with 12 bases between them. Germline V gene data show CDR1 as MNHNS and CDR2 as SASEGT. CDR3 nucleotide sequence: TGTGCCAGCATCGAAGCCGGATATCAGCCCCAGCATTTT. Amino acid sequence: CASIEAGYQPQHF.

The rearrangement uses TRBV12-3 or TRBV12-4 and TRBJ2-1; TRBD2 matches at 11 bases. The CDR3 covers 14 residues. The ends lost 3 bases at V and 8 bases at J; junction bases unmatched: 3. The CDR3 DNA sequence: TGTGCCAGCAGTTTCACTAGCGGGAGAGATGAGCAGTTCTTC. Residues: CASSFTSGRDEQFF.

This chain joins TRBV7-9 and TRBJ2-7; D perhaps matches TRBD2 (7 bases). CDR1 SEHNR and CDR2 FQNEAQ come from the germline V gene (reference sequence). This CDR3 is 15 amino acids long. V was trimmed by 4 bases and J by 3 bases, leaving 16 bases between them. CDR3 nucleotide sequence: TGTGCCAGCAGCTCGGAAGGGGGGGCTAACTACGAGCAGTACTTC. Its protein is CASSSEGGANYEQYF.